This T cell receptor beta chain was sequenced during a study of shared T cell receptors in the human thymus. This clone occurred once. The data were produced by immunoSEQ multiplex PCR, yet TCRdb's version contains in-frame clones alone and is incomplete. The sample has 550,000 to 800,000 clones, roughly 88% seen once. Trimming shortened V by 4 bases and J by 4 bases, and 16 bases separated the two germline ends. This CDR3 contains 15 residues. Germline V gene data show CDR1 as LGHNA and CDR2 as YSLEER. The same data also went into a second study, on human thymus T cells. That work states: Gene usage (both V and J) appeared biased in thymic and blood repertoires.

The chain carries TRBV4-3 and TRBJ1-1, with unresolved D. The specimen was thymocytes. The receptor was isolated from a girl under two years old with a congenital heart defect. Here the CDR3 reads CASSPREARSTEAFF. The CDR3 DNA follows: TGCGCCAGCAGCCCGAGGGAGGCGCGCAGCACTGAAGCTTTCTTT.